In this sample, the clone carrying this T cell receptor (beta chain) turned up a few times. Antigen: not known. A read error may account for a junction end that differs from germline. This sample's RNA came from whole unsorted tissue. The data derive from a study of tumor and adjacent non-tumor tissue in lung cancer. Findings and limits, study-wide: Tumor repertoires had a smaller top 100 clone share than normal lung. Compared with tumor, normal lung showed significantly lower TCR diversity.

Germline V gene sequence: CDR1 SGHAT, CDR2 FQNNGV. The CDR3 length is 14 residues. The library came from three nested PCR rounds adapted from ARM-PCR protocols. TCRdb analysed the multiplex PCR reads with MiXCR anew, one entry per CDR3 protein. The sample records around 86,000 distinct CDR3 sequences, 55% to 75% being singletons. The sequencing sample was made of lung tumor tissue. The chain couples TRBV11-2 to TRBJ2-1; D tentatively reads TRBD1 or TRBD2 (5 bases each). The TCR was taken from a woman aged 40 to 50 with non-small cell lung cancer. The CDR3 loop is CASTRSRGYDEQFF. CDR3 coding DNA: TGTGCCAGCACAAGGTCGAGGGGCTACGATGAGCAGTTCTTC.